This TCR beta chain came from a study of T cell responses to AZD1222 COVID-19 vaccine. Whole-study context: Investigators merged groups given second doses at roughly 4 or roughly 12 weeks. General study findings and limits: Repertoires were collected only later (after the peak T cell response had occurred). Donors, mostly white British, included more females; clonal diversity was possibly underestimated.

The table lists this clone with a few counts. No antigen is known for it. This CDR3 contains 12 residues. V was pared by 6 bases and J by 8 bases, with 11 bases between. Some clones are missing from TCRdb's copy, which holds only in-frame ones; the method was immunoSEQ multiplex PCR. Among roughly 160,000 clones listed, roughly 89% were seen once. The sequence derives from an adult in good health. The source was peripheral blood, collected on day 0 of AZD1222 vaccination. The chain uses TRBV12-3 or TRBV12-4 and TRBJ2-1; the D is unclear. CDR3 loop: CASSSQDDEQFF. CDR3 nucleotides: TGTGCCAGCAGCTCCCAGGACGATGAGCAGTTCTTC.